The clone carrying this T cell receptor (beta chain) came up once. Its antigen is not known. Produced via immunoSEQ multiplex PCR; TCRdb's table is partial and in-frame only. The repertoire includes roughly 53,000 clones, around 78% of them detected once, and 1.5% to 2% sits in the top ten. This entry belongs to a study of memory CD4+ T cells and cytomegalovirus serostatus. Single viable CD3+CD4+CD8-CD45RO+ cells were sorted as the memory CD4+ T cells. This CDR3 has 13 residues. V gave up 1 base and J gave up 6 bases, with 8 bases separating them. Germline V gene lookup returns CDR1 SGDLS and CDR2 YYNGEE. Findings and caveats of the study: Of more than 150 reported CMV TCRbeta sequences, roughly 70 were found in memory CD4+ repertoires.

Sequencing was performed on memory CD4+ T cells from blood. This chain connects TRBV9 to TRBJ2-1; either TRBD1 or TRBD2 may supply D (6 bases each). The sequence was obtained from an adult in good health and CMV-seronegative. The CDR3 DNA follows: TGTGCCAGCAGCGTAACGGGGGCCAATGAGCAGTTCTTC. Its protein is CASSVTGANEQFF.